Listed below are T cell receptor beta chains from one sample, sequenced in a study of T cells in Graves' hyperthyroidism and ophthalmopathy. MiXCR was run by TCRdb on the multiplex PCR reads, yielding one entry per CDR3 protein. The sample yields around 560,000 distinct CDR3 sequences, 16% seen once. The sample was blood. The receptors originated from a woman aged 18-35 years with Graves' hyperthyroidism. CDR3s include the opening cysteine and the closing phenylalanine or tryptophan. A D gene is named only where the DNA matches it firmly.

d_gene,v_gene,CDR3aa
NA,TRBV19,CASSPLTGSSYNEQFF
TRBD1,TRBV12-3/TRBV12-4,CASSLTRGQETQYF
TRBD1,TRBV5-1,CASSLRGTGKGTQTQYF
NA,TRBV7-2,CASSSYLGGLDYGYTF
NA,TRBV19,CASTPTLRRNTEAFF
NA,TRBV2,CASISGIYEKLFF
NA,TRBV18,CASSTYGASGDTQYF
NA,TRBV6-5,CASSYWGSSYNEQFF
NA,TRBV3-1,CASSPLGGNTGELFF
TRBD2,TRBV6-1,CASSRTSGGPMETQYF
NA,TRBV30,CAWSVRALTYEQYF
TRBD1,TRBV19,CASSTDRGGNEQFF
TRBD2,TRBV5-8,CASQFLSGETQYF
TRBD2,TRBV19,CASDIGTSGRGGANVLTF
NA,TRBV7-9,CASSTLDSFRGELFF
NA,TRBV28,CASRLERMNTEAFF
NA,TRBV5-5,CASSLMPSNQPQHF
NA,TRBV5-1,CASSLGRRGLQETQYF
NA,TRBV12-3/TRBV12-4,CASSSGQYYEQFF
NA,TRBV11-3,CASNNPPGLVQETQYF
TRBD1,TRBV30,CAWSPGTGESEKLFF
NA,TRBV28,CATRDTPYEQYF
NA,TRBV9,CASSPAANLGSPLHF
TRBD1,TRBV18,CASSLVRQGPDGYTF
TRBD2,TRBV19,CASSPGLAVQETQYF
NA,TRBV6-1,CASSAPGAGANVLTF
NA,TRBV9,CASSVDPIKGNQYF
NA,TRBV19,CASSIGRYNEQFF
TRBD1,TRBV19,CASDYRGKWGDTEAFF
NA,TRBV18,CASSPPEFGPYNEQFF
NA,TRBV7-6,CASSLGSSETGEQYF
NA,TRBV27,CASSLSTFSTGELFF
NA,TRBV6-2/TRBV6-3,CASSPYPPGDLAKNIQYF
TRBD1,TRBV12-3/TRBV12-4,CASTYRGQPQHF
NA,TRBV12-3/TRBV12-4,CASIGGYNEQFF
NA,TRBV7-2,CASSFRTNSYEQYF
TRBD2,TRBV24-1,CATSDLSGTSGGSSYNEQFF
TRBD1,TRBV10-3,CAISESRDRLLQQFF
NA,TRBV7-9,CASSPQGSRGWTGEQYF
NA,TRBV14,CASSPLGRLNTEAFF
TRBD2,TRBV20-1,CSARSGGFTDTQYF
TRBD1,TRBV27,CASRLTGRNQPQHF
NA,TRBV5-1,CASSWSKFRSGGGTGELFF
NA,TRBV11-3,CASSLRSRQYQETQYF
NA,TRBV6-1,CASSEALLGADQPQHF
NA,TRBV6-1,CASSEWGPHSLLETQYF
NA,TRBV6-6,CASSYSISASRYNSPLHF
TRBD1,TRBV27,CASSTDRGPPNPTGELFF
TRBD2,TRBV13,CASSFETSGTDTQYF
TRBD2,TRBV20-1,CSSLTSGATDTQYF
NA,TRBV7-8,CASSLATGRVYGYTF
TRBD1,TRBV19,CASSTALRGHGKPQHF
NA,TRBV6-1,CASSPLGGLQETQYF
TRBD1,TRBV19,CASRRGRFPGANVLTF
NA,TRBV5-1,CASSPSNHEQYF
NA,TRBV6-1,CASSPLAGTSTDTQYF
NA,TRBV4-3,CASSQAYPQRYTEAFF
NA,TRBV5-1,CASSFGRRNYGYTF
NA,TRBV5-6,CASSLVLGSSYNEQFF
TRBD1,TRBV19,CASSDREGNQPQHF